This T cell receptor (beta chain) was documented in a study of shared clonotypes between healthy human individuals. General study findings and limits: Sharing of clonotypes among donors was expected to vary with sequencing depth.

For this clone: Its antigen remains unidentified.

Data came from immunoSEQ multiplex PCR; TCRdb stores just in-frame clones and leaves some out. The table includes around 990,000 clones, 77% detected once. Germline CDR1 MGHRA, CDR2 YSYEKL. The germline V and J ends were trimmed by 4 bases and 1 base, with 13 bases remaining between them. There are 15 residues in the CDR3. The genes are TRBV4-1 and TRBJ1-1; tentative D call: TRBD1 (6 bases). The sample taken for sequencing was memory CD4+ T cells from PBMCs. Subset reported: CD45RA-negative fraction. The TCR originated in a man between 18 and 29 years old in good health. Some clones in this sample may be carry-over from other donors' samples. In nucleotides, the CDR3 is TGCGCCAGCAGCCGAATTCCGGACAGGAACACTGAAGCTTTCTTT. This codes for CASSRIPDRNTEAFF.